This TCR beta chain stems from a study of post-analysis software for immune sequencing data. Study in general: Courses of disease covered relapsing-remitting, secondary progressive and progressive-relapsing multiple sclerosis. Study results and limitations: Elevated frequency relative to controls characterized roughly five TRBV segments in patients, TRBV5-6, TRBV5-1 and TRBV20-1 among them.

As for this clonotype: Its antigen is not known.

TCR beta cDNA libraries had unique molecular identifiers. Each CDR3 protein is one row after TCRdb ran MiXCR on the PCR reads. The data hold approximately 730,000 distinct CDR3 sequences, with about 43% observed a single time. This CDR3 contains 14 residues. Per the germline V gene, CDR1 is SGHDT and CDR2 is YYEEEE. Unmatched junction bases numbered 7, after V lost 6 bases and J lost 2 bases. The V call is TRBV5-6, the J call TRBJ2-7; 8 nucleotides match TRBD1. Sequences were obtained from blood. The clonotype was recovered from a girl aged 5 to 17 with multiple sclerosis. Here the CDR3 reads CASTPTGVTYEQYF. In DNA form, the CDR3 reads TGTGCCAGCACCCCGACAGGGGTAACCTACGAGCAGTACTTC. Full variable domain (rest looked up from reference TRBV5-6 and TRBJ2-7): DAGVTQSPTHLIKTRGQQVTLRCSPKSGHDTVSWYQQALGQGPQFIFQYYEEEERQRGNFPDRFSGHQFPNYSSELNVNALLLGDSALYLCASTPTGVTYEQYFGPGTRLTVT.